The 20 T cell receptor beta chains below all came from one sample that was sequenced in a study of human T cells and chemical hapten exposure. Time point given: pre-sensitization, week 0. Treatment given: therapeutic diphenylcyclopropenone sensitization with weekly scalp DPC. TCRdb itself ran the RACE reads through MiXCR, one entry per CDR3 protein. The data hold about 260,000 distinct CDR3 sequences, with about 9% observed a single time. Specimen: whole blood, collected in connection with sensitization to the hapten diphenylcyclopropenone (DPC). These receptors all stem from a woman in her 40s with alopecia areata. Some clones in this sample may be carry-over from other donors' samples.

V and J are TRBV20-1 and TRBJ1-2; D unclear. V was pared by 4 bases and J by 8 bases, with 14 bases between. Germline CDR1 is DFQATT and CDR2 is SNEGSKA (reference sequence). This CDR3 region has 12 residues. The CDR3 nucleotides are TGCAGTGCTAATGTCCTACAAGGAGGCTACACCTTC. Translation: CSANVLQGGYTF.

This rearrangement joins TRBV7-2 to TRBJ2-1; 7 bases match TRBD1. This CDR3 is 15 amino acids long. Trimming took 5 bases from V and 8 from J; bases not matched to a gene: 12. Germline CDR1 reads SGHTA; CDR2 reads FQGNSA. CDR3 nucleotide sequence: TGTGCCAGCAGCCGACCTCGACAGGGTGGCCATGAGCAGTTCTTC. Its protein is CASSRPRQGGHEQFF.

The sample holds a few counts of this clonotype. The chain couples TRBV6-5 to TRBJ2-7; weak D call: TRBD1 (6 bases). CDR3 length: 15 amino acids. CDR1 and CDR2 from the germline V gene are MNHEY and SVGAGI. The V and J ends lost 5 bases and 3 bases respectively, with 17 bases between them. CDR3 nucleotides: TGTGCCAGCAGTGAACAAGGGACATCGAACTACGAGCAGTACTTC. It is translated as CASSEQGTSNYEQYF.

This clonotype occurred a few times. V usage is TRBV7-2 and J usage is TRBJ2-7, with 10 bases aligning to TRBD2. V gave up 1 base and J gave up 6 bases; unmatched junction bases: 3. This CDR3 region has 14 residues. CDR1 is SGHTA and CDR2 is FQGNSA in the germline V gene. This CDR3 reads CASSLVLAGAEQYF. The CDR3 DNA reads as TGTGCCAGCAGCTTAGTTCTAGCGGGAGCCGAGCAGTACTTC.

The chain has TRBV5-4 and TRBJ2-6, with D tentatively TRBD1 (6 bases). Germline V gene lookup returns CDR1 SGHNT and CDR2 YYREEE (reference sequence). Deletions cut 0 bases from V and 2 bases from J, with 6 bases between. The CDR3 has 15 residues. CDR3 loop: CASSLGGPGANVLTF. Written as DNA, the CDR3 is TGTGCCAGCAGCTTGGGGGGGCCTGGGGCCAACGTCCTGACTTTC. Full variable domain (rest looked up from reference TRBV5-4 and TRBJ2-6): ETGVTQSPTHLIKTRGQQVTLRCSSQSGHNTVSWYQQALGQGPQFIFQYYREEENGRGNFPPRFSGLQFPNYSSELNVNALELDDSALYLCASSLGGPGANVLTFGAGSRLTVL.

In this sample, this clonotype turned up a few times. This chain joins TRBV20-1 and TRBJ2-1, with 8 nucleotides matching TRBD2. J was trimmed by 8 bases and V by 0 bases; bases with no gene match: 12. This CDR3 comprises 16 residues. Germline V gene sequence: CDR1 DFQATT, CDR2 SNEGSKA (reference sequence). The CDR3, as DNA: TGCAGTGCTAGAGATTACTCCGGGACTAGTATGGATGAGCAGTTCTTC. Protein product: CSARDYSGTSMDEQFF.

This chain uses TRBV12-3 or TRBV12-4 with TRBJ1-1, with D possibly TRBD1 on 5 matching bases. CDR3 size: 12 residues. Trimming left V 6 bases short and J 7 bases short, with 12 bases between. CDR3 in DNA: TGTGCCAGCAGCGTGGGGGGACTTGAAGCTTTCTTT. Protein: CASSVGGLEAFF.

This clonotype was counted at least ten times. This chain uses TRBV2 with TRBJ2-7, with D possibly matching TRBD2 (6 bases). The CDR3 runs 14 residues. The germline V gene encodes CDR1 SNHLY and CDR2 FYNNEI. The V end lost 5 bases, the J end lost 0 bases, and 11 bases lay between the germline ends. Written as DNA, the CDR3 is TGTGCCAGCAGTTGGCGGGATACCTCCTACGAGCAGTACTTC. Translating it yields CASSWRDTSYEQYF.

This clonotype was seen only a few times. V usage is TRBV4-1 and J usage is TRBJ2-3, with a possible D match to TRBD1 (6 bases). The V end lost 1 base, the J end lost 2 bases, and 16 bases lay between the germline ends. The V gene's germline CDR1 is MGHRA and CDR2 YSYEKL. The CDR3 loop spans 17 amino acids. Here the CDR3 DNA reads TGCGCCAGCAGCCAAGGCCAGACCGGGACACTCACAGATACGCAGTATTTT. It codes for CASSQGQTGTLTDTQYF.

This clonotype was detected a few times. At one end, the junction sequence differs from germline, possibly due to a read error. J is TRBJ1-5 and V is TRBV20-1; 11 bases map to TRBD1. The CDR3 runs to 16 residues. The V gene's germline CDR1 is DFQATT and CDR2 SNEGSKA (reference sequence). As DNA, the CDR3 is TGCAGTGCTAGAGAGGACAGGGGGCCTCGCAATCGGCCCCAGCATTTT. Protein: CSAREDRGPRNRPQHF.

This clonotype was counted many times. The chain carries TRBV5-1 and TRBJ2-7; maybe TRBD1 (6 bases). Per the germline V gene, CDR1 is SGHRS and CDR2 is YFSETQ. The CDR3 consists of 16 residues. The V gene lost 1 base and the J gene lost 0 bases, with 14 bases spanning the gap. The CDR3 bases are TGCGCCAGCAGCTTGAGTTTGCAGGGGAGCTCCTACGAGCAGTACTTC. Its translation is CASSLSLQGSSYEQYF.

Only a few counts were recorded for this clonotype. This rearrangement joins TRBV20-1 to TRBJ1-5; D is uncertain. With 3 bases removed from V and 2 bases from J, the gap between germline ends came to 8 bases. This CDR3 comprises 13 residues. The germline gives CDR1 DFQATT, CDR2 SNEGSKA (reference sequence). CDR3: CSASSRGNQPQHF. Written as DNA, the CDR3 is TGCAGTGCTAGTAGCCGGGGCAATCAGCCCCAGCATTTT.

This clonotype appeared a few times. CDR3 nucleotide sequence: TGTGCCAGCAGTTCAGGACTGTTCTACGAGCAGTACTTC. It codes for CASSSGLFYEQYF. The genes are TRBV27 and TRBJ2-7; maybe TRBD2 (5 bases). The CDR3 covers 13 residues. The germline V and J ends were trimmed by 4 bases and 3 bases, with 10 bases remaining between them. Per the germline V gene, CDR1 is MNHEY and CDR2 is SMNVEV (reference sequence).

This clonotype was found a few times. CDR3 in DNA: TGTGCCAGCAGCCAAGTGGGTCCTGTCTATGGCTACACCTTC. Translated, it gives CASSQVGPVYGYTF. This chain links TRBV3-1 with TRBJ1-2; D not certain. Germline V gene sequence: CDR1 LGHDT, CDR2 YNNKEL (reference sequence). Trimming pared 1 base from V and 4 bases from J, leaving 10 bases between. CDR3 length: 14 residues.

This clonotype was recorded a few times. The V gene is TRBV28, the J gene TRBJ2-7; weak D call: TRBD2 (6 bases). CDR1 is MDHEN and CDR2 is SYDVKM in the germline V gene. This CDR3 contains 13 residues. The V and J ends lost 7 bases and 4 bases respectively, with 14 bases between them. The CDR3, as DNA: TGTGCCAGCACAGAGGGGAGGAGGTACGAGCAGTACTTC. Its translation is CASTEGRRYEQYF.

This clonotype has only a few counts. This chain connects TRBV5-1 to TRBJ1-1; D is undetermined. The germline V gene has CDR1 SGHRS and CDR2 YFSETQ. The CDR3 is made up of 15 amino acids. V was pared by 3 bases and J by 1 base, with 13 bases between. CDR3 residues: CASSSDGGSNTEAFF. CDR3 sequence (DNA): TGCGCCAGCAGCTCGGACGGAGGTTCGAACACTGAAGCTTTCTTT.

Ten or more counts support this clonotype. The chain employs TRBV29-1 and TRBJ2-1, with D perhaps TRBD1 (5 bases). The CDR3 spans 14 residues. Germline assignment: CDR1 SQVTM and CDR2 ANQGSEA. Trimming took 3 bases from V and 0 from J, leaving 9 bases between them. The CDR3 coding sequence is TGCAGCGTTGAGGGGCGGAGCTCCTACAATGAGCAGTTCTTC. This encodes CSVEGRSSYNEQFF.

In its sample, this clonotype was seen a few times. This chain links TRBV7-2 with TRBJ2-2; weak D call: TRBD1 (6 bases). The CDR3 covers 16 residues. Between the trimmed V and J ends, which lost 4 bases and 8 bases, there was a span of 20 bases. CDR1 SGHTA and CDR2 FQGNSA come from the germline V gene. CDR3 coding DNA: TGTGCCAGCAGCTCCCGTTCAGGGGCGGCCCGTGGGGAGCTGTTTTTT. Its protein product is CASSSRSGAARGELFF. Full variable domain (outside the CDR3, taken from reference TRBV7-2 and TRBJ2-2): GAGVSQSPSNKVTEKGKDVELRCDPISGHTALYWYRQSLGQGLEFLIYFQGNSAPDKSGLPSDRFSAERTGGSVSTLTIQRTQQEDSAVYLCASSSRSGAARGELFFGEGSRLTVL.

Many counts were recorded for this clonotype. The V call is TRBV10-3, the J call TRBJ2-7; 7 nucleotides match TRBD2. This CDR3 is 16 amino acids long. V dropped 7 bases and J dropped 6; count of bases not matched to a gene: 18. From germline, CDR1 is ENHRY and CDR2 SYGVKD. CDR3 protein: CAIKSSAGGGIGEQYF. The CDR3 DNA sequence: TGTGCCATCAAATCCTCGGCTGGCGGGGGAATCGGCGAGCAGTACTTC.

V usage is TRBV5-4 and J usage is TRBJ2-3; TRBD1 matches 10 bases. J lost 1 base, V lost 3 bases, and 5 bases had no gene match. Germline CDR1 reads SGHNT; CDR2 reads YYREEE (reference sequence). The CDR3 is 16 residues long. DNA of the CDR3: TGTGCCAGCAGCTACAAGACAGGGGGCGGCACAGATACGCAGTATTTT. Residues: CASSYKTGGGTDTQYF.